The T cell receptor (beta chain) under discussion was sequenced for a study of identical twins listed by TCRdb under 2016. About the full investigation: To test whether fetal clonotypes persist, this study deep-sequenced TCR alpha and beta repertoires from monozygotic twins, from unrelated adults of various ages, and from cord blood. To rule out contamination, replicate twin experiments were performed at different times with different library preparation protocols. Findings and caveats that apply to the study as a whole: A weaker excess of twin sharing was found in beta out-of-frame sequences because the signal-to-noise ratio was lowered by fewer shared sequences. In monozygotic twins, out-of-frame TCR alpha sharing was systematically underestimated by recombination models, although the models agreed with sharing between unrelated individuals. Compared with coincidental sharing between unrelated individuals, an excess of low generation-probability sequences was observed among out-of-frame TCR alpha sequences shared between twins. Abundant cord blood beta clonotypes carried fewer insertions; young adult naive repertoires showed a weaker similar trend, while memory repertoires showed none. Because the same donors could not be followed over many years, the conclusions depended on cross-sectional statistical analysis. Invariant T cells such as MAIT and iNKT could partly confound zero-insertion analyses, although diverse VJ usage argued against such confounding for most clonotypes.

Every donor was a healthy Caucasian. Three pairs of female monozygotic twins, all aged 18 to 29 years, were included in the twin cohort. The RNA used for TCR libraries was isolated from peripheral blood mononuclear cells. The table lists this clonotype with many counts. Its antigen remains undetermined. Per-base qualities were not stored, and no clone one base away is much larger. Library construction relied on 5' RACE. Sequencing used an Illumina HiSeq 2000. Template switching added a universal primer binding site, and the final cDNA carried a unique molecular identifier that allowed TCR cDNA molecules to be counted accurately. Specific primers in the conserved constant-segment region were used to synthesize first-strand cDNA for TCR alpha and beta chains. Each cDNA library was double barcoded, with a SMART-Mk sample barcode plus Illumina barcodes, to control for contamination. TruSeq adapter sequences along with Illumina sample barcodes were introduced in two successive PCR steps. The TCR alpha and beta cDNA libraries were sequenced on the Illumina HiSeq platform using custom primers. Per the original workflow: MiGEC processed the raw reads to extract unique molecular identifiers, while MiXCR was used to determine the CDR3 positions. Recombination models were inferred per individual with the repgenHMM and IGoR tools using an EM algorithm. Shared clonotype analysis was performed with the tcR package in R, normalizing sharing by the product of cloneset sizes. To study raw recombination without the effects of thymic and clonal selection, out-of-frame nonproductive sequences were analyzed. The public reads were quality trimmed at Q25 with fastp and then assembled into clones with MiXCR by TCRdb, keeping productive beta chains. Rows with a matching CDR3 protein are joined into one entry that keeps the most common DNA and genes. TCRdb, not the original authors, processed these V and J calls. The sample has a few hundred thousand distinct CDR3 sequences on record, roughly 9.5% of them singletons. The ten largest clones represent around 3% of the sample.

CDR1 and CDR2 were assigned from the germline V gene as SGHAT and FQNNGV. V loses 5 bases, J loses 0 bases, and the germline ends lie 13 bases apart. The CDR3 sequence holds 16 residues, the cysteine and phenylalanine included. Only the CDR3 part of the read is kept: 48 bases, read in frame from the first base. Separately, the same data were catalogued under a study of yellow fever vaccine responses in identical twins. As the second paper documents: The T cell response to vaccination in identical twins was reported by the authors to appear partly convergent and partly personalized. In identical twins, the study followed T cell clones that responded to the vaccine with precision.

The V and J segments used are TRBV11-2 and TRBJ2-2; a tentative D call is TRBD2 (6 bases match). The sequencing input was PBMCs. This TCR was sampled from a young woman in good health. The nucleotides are TGTGCCAGCAGCACCCGGGGGTTATCGAACACCGGGGAGCTGTTTTTT. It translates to CASSTRGLSNTGELFF.